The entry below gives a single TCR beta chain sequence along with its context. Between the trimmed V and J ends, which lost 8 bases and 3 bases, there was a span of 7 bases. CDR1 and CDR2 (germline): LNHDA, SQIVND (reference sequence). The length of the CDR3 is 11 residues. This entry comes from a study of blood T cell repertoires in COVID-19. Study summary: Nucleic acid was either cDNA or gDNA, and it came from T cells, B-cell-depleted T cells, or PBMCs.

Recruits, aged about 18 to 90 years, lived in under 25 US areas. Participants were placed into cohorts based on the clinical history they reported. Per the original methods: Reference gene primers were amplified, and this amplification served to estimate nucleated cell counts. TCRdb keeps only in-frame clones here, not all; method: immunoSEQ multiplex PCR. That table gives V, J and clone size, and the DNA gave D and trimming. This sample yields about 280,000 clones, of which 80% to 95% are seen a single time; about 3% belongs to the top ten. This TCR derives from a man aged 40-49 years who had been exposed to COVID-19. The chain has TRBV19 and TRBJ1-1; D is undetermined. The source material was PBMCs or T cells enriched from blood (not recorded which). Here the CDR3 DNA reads TGTGCCAGTCGGAGGGACACTGAAGCTTTCTTT. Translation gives CASRRDTEAFF.